This TCR beta chain was captured in a study of OX40 agonist ivuxolimab in advanced cancers. The data were produced by immunoSEQ multiplex PCR, yet TCRdb's version contains in-frame clones alone and is incomplete. This sample has about 22,000 clones, with about nine tenths found just once. Study-level results: It was not determined which antigens were specifically recognized by the peripheral T cells that had undergone clonal expansion.

CDR1 is SGHNT and CDR2 is YENEEA in the germline V gene. Trimming at V came to 5 bases and at J to 7 bases, leaving 7 bases not matched to a gene. The CDR3 spans 15 residues. To note about this clone: Its antigen is unknown.

Sequences were derived from CD4+ or CD8+ T cells sorted from blood, sampled in a trial of the OX40 agonist ivuxolimab. The TCR sequence derives from an adult with an advanced solid tumor such as melanoma, head and neck, liver or kidney cancer. The chain couples TRBV11-3 to TRBJ1-4; TRBD1 aligns across 10 bases. As DNA, the CDR3 is TGTGCCAGCAGCGCCAGACAGGGGGCATTTGAAAAACTGTTTTTT. Translation gives CASSARQGAFEKLFF.